This T cell receptor (beta chain) was observed in a study of CD8 T cells in Susac syndrome. Reverse transcription of 0.5 to 1 ug RNA was carried out with random hexamers. Coverage of TCR beta CDR3 amplification by immunoSEQ multiplex PCR extended to 54 Vbeta and 13 Jbeta. TCRdb recomputed calls from the immunoSEQ multiplex PCR reads with MiXCR, one row per CDR3 protein. The sample gives some 90,000 distinct CDR3 sequences, roughly 91% of which show up once; over 0.25% is in the top ten. Note on this clonotype: Its antigen is undetermined.

Sequencing of TCR beta, carried out with a high-throughput approach, was applied to CD8+ and CD4+ T cells from the blood. TEMRA cells were FACS-enriched, while CD8+ and CD4+ T cells were negatively isolated. Study results and limitations: A relatively small number of individuals underwent TCR sequencing and HLA analysis.

This TCR derives from a human donor in good health. The sample taken for sequencing was CD8+ T cells from PBMCs.

CDR3 sequence (DNA): TGCAGCGTGGCCCCAGGGGATAATGGCTACACCTTC. It codes for CSVAPGDNGYTF. The J gene is TRBJ1-2, the V gene TRBV29-1; the D gene is possibly TRBD1 (6 bases). Deletions cut 6 bases from V and 6 bases from J, with 14 bases between. CDR3 length equals 12 residues. Germline CDR1 is SQVTM and CDR2 is ANQGSEA.